These 15 T cell receptor beta chains were sequenced from one sample in a study of T cells in Graves' hyperthyroidism and ophthalmopathy. RNA transcripts served as the template for amplifying TCR beta CDR3 regions. TCR CDR3 regions were first amplified by RT-PCR with HTBI primers. TCRdb reprocessed the multiplex PCR reads with MiXCR, giving one entry per CDR3 protein. Among about 400,000 distinct CDR3 sequences listed, about 14% were seen once. The sample taken for sequencing was blood. Receptors were obtained from a man in his fifties or sixties with Graves' ophthalmopathy.

In this sample, this clonotype turned up many times. The chain is built from TRBV6-1 and TRBJ2-5, with D uncertain. The V gene lost 5 bases and the J gene lost 9 bases, with 10 bases spanning the gap. CDR3 length equals 11 residues. CDR1 is MNHNS and CDR2 is SASEGT in the germline V gene. The CDR3 protein is CASSPLGAQYF. The CDR3 DNA reads TGTGCCAGCAGTCCCCTCGGAGCCCAGTACTTC.

This clonotype was counted many times. This rearrangement joins TRBV6-1 to TRBJ2-7; D possibly uses TRBD1 or TRBD2 (5 bases each). Germline V gene sequence: CDR1 MNHNS, CDR2 SASEGT. V gave up 3 bases and J gave up 5 bases, with 14 bases separating them. The CDR3 is 14 residues long. The CDR3 DNA sequence: TGTGCCAGCAGTGATCTGAGGGGTGTTAACGAGCAGTACTTC. It encodes CASSDLRGVNEQYF.

The genes are TRBV10-3 and TRBJ2-7, with TRBD1 identical over 10 bases. CDR3 length: 14 residues. Per the germline V gene, CDR1 is ENHRY and CDR2 is SYGVKD. V gave up 6 bases and J gave up 2 bases; unmatched junction bases: 4. The CDR3 reads CAISGTGVPYEQYF. As DNA, the CDR3 is TGTGCCATCAGCGGGACAGGGGTCCCCTACGAGCAGTACTTC.

The chain carries TRBV6-5 and TRBJ1-3; TRBD1 aligns across 7 bases. Germline V CDR1 and CDR2: MNHEY, SVGAGI. V dropped 0 bases and J dropped 4; count of bases not matched to a gene: 3. This CDR3 spans 15 amino acids. CDR3 in DNA: TGTGCCAGCAGTTACTCTTGGACAGGCGGAAACACCATATATTTT. It yields the protein CASSYSWTGGNTIYF.

This clonotype was observed at least ten times. The V gene is TRBV5-8, the J gene TRBJ1-1; no clear D gene. Trimming removed 4 bases at V and 0 bases at J, with 13 bases between. CDR1 is SGHTS and CDR2 is YDEGEE in the germline V gene. The CDR3 has 15 residues. For the CDR3, the DNA is TGTGCCAGCAGCAGCCCGACGGCAATGAACACTGAAGCTTTCTTT. This gives the protein CASSSPTAMNTEAFF.

This clonotype was seen many times. As DNA, the CDR3 is TGTGCCTGGGGACCTGGGGGAACAGATACGCAGTATTTT. Protein product: CAWGPGGTDTQYF. The rearrangement joins TRBV30 to TRBJ2-3; D is possibly TRBD1 or TRBD2 (5 bases each). The CDR3 is made up of 13 amino acids. The germline V gene encodes CDR1 GTSNPN and CDR2 SVGIG (reference sequence). Between the trimmed V and J ends, which lost 5 bases and 3 bases, there was a span of 12 bases. Looking up the rest from reference TRBV30 and TRBJ2-3 gives the full variable domain: SQTIHQWPATLVQPVGSPLSLECTVEGTSNPNLYWYRQAAGRGLQLLFYSVGIGQISSEVPQNLSASRPQDRQFILSSKKLLLSDSGFYLCAWGPGGTDTQYFGPGTRLTVL.

This clonotype was found many times. V usage is TRBV20-1 and J usage is TRBJ1-1; D may be TRBD1 (5 bases). V was trimmed by 2 bases and J by 7 bases, leaving 14 bases between them. The CDR3 is 13 amino acids. Germline values: CDR1 DFQATT, CDR2 SNEGSKA (reference sequence). CDR3 protein: CSARPDSPFEAFF. In nucleotides, the CDR3 is TGCAGTGCTAGACCCGACAGCCCCTTTGAAGCTTTCTTT.

The V gene is TRBV7-6, the J gene TRBJ1-5; no clear D. The V and J ends lost 3 bases and 4 bases respectively, with 7 bases between them. Looked up from germline, CDR1 is SGHVS and CDR2 is FNYEAQ. This CDR3 is 13 amino acids long. In DNA form, the CDR3 reads TGTGCCAGCAGCTTCGGCAGAAATCAGCCCCAGCATTTT. It codes for CASSFGRNQPQHF.

In the case of this clonotype: The junction does not match germline at one end; this may be a read error. The chain has TRBV29-1 and TRBJ2-7; 8 bases are a match to TRBD1. The CDR3 totals 13 residues. Germline CDR1 reads SQVTM; CDR2 reads ANQGSEA. The CDR3 is CSGSQGEIYEQCF. The CDR3, as DNA: TGCAGCGGATCACAGGGGGAGATCTACGAGCAGTGCTTC.

Details on this clonotype: A much larger clone differs from this one at a single base, so this may be a read error. The chain links TRBV29-1 to TRBJ2-3; 10 nucleotides match TRBD2. The CDR3 is made up of 16 amino acids. With 1 base clipped from V and 2 bases from J, the junction kept 6 bases outside the gene matches. Germline assignment: CDR1 SQVTM and CDR2 ANQGSEA. The CDR3 DNA reads TGCAGCGTTGAAGGGGGGACTAGCGCCCACACAGATACGCAGTATTTT. This encodes CSVEGGTSAHTDTQYF.

At least ten counts were recorded for this clonotype. This sequence joins TRBV7-9 and TRBJ2-1; TRBD1 matches 9 bases. Germline trimming cut 4 bases from V and 8 bases from J; bases unmatched to any gene: 12. Germline-derived CDR1 and CDR2 are SEHNR and FQNEAQ (reference sequence). The CDR3 is 16 amino acids. For the CDR3, the DNA is TGTGCCAGCAGCTCGGGACCCCGGGACAGGGTCTATGAGCAGTTCTTC. Its protein product is CASSSGPRDRVYEQFF. The full variable domain, its missing parts supplied by reference TRBV7-9 and TRBJ2-1, is DTGVSQNPRHKITKRGQNVTFRCDPISEHNRLYWYRQTLGQGPEFLTYFQNEAQLEKSRLLSDRFSAERPKGSFSTLEIQRTEQGDSAMYLCASSSGPRDRVYEQFFGPGTRLTVL.

This clonotype was seen more than once but under ten times. This chain joins TRBV19 and TRBJ2-1; 7 bases align to TRBD2. This CDR3 has 16 residues. The J segment lost 6 bases and the V segment lost 3 bases, leaving 11 bases of the junction unmatched. CDR1 and CDR2 (germline): LNHDA, SQIVND (reference sequence). This CDR3 reads CASSIPTGGSGNEQFF. CDR3 nucleotides: TGTGCCAGTAGTATTCCAACGGGAGGTAGCGGCAATGAGCAGTTCTTC.

In its sample, this clonotype was seen a few times. The V call is TRBV15, the J call TRBJ1-6, with unresolved D. Trimming removed 4 bases from V and 5 bases from J, with 3 bases in between. The germline CDR1 and CDR2 sequences are LNHNV and YYDKDF (reference sequence). This CDR3 contains 12 residues. In DNA, the CDR3 is TGTGCCACCAGCATTGATAATTCACCCCTCCACTTT. It is translated as CATSIDNSPLHF.

This clonotype has only a few counts. The chain uses TRBV5-1 and TRBJ2-1; 9 bases map to TRBD2. The CDR3 is made up of 16 amino acids. The J segment lost 2 bases and the V segment lost 7 bases, leaving 10 bases of the junction unmatched. CDR1 and CDR2 (germline): SGHRS, YFSETQ. The CDR3 region has the DNA TGCGCCAGCTCCCCGGGACTAGCTGCCCCCTACAATGAGCAGTTCTTC. Translating it yields CASSPGLAAPYNEQFF. Full variable domain (rest looked up from reference TRBV5-1 and TRBJ2-1): KAGVTQTPRYLIKTRGQQVTLSCSPISGHRSVSWYQQTPGQGLQFLFEYFSETQRNKGNFPGRFSGRQFSNSRSEMNVSTLELGDSALYLCASSPGLAAPYNEQFFGPGTRLTVL.

The rearrangement joins TRBV19 to TRBJ2-4; 9 positions match TRBD1. The CDR3 contains 14 residues. Per germline, CDR1 LNHDA and CDR2 SQIVND (reference sequence). J was trimmed by 5 bases and V by 3 bases; bases with no gene match: 2. The chain's CDR3 is CASSMGTGQNIQYF. CDR3 DNA sequence: TGTGCCAGTAGTATGGGGACAGGGCAAAACATTCAGTACTTC.